Sequencing of this TCR beta chain was carried out in a study of Tregs in tolerant kidney transplant recipients. Sequencing used immunoSEQ multiplex PCR; TCRdb keeps in-frame clones, though not all of them. The repertoire holds about 81,000 clones, with 90% to 95% as singletons. The junction had 2 bases not matched to a gene; V was cut back by 3 bases and J by 4 bases. Germline CDR1 SGHNT, CDR2 YYREEE (reference sequence). This CDR3 spans 13 amino acids. Related graft donors supplied nonmyeloablative bone marrow transplants, and mixed chimerism was transient. The chain has TRBV5-4 and TRBJ1-1; TRBD1 matches 8 bases. This sample comprised CD4+ T cells from blood (PBMCs), obtained 24 months after the transplant. The clonotype originates from a human patient who received a combined kidney and bone marrow transplant. Some of these T cells may belong to the graft donor. CDR3 sequence reads: CASSSRGLTEAFF. Here the CDR3 DNA reads TGTGCCAGCAGCTCCAGGGGGCTCACTGAAGCTTTCTTT.